The sample holds a few counts of the clone carrying this TCR beta chain. Its antigen is not known. The junction had 5 bases not matched to a gene; V was cut back by 6 bases and J by 6 bases. The CDR3 spans 15 residues. This record belongs to a study of identical twins. Points from the study as a whole: Beta out-of-frame sequences showed weaker excess sharing between twins.

Healthy Caucasians alone served as donors. TCRdb recomputed calls from the 5' RACE reads with MiXCR, one row per CDR3 protein. The sample includes approximately 190,000 distinct CDR3 sequences, around a sixth of them seen just once. The same sample was also used in a study of T cells expressing NK-cell markers. Per that study: Roughly six of the donors carried dominant NKG2C+ clonotypes that took up about 1.0-7.0% of their CD8+ T cells. Dominance of the CD3+CD56-NKG2C+ fraction by these clonotypes also held in four donors.

Material: CD8+ T cells sorted from blood. This sequence was found in a woman aged 18-35 years in good health. The chain couples TRBV12-3 or TRBV12-4 to TRBJ2-2; TRBD2 aligns across 12 bases. The DNA of the CDR3 is TGTGCCAGCAGCTCCGGGACTAGCGGGCCCGGGGAGCTGTTTTTT. It yields the protein CASSSGTSGPGELFF.